A selection of T cell receptor beta chains follows, all from one sample in a study of PD-L1 blockade in urothelial cancer. The protocol was immunoSEQ multiplex PCR, while the TCRdb copy is restricted to in-frame clones and leaves out a portion. Among 130,000 or so clones listed, approximately 84% were seen once. Sequences were derived from PBMCs, sampled around atezolizumab (anti-PD-L1) treatment. These receptors were obtained from a man in his fifties or sixties with urothelial cancer. CDR3s include the opening cysteine and the closing phenylalanine or tryptophan. A D gene is named only where the DNA matches it firmly. Clone size is stated in some rows and not others, as once, few, many or a class when expanded.

J: TRBJ2-2
size: .
D: .
V: TRBV1
CDR3: CTSSPLVVCFF
DNA: TGCACCAGCAGCCCCCTAGTTGTATGCTTTTTT

J: TRBJ2-3
size: .
D: TRBD2
V: TRBV5-6
CDR3: CASSYSGRATDTQYF
DNA: TGTGCCAGCAGCTATAGCGGGAGGGCTACAGATACGCAGTATTTT

J: TRBJ1-2
size: .
D: .
V: TRBV6-1
CDR3: CASSEWGDFTNYGYTF
DNA: TGTGCCAGCAGTGAATGGGGGGACTTCACTAACTATGGCTACACCTTC

J: TRBJ2-3
size: .
D: TRBD2
V: TRBV5-1
CDR3: CASKSGSGTTDTQYF
DNA: TGCGCCAGCAAATCTGGTAGCGGGACGACAGATACGCAGTATTTT

J: TRBJ2-7
size: .
D: TRBD1
V: TRBV27
CDR3: CASRYRDRGYEQYF
DNA: TGTGCCAGCAGGTACCGGGACAGGGGTTACGAGCAGTACTTC

J: TRBJ2-7
size: .
D: TRBD1
V: TRBV7-9
CDR3: CASSQKRQGAYEQYF
DNA: TGTGCCAGCAGCCAAAAAAGACAGGGGGCCTACGAGCAGTACTTC

J: TRBJ2-1
size: .
D: .
V: TRBV7-3
CDR3: CASTRGGLAADEQFF
DNA: TGTGCCAGCACCCGAGGGGGTCTAGCCGCTGATGAGCAGTTCTTC

J: TRBJ1-2
size: .
D: TRBD1
V: TRBV4-1
CDR3: CASSQSQGVSYGYTF
DNA: TGCGCCAGCAGCCAAAGTCAGGGGGTAAGCTATGGCTACACCTTC

J: TRBJ2-2
size: .
D: TRBD2
V: TRBV5-1
CDR3: CASSGGRAGVLSGELFF
DNA: TGCGCCAGCAGCGGCGGTAGAGCGGGAGTCCTATCCGGGGAGCTGTTTTTT

J: TRBJ2-2
size: .
D: TRBD2
V: TRBV28
CDR3: CASSLTGLAPNTGELFF
DNA: TGTGCCAGCAGTTTAACGGGACTAGCACCGAACACCGGGGAGCTGTTTTTT

J: TRBJ1-5
size: .
D: .
V: TRBV28
CDR3: CASRAPGLQPQHF
DNA: TGTGCCAGCAGGGCTCCAGGGCTACAGCCCCAGCATTTT

J: TRBJ1-1
size: .
D: .
V: TRBV10-3
CDR3: CATVGNTEAFF
DNA: TGTGCCACGGTTGGGAACACTGAAGCTTTCTTT

J: TRBJ1-1
size: .
D: TRBD1
V: TRBV2
CDR3: CASSPGTGNTEAFF
DNA: TGTGCCAGCAGCCCGGGGACAGGGAACACTGAAGCTTTCTTT

J: TRBJ1-1
size: once
D: .
V: TRBV15
CDR3: CATSRAGNTEAFF
DNA: TGTGCCACCAGCAGGGCAGGGAATACTGAAGCTTTCTTT

J: TRBJ2-7
size: .
D: .
V: TRBV6-5
CDR3: CASPPVLDQYF
DNA: TGTGCCAGCCCCCCTGTCTTAGATCAGTACTTC

J: TRBJ2-3
size: .
D: .
V: TRBV5-1
CDR3: CASSSRKGSADTQYF
DNA: TGCGCCAGCAGCAGTAGAAAGGGGTCGGCAGATACGCAGTATTTT

J: TRBJ2-7
size: .
D: TRBD2
V: TRBV18
CDR3: CASSPPAGGPNEQYF
DNA: TGTGCCAGCTCACCACCGGCGGGAGGGCCCAACGAGCAGTACTTC

J: TRBJ1-4
size: once
D: TRBD1
V: TRBV19
CDR3: CASSGTVSEKLFF
DNA: TGTGCCAGTAGTGGGACAGTCAGCGAAAAACTGTTTTTT

J: TRBJ1-2
size: once
D: .
V: TRBV18
CDR3: CASTTSVYGYTF
DNA: TGTGCCAGCACCACCTCGGTCTATGGCTACACCTTC

J: TRBJ1-6
size: few
D: TRBD1
V: TRBV18
CDR3: CASSPTLGQGLSPLHF
DNA: TGTGCCAGCTCACCAACGTTGGGACAGGGGCTTTCACCCCTCCACTTT

J: TRBJ1-4
size: .
D: .
V: TRBV18
CDR3: CASSPRTGEKLFF
DNA: TGTGCCAGCTCACCCCGGACGGGAGAAAAACTGTTTTTT

J: TRBJ2-7
size: .
D: .
V: TRBV7-9
CDR3: CASSPALDGLESYEQYF
DNA: TGTGCCAGCAGCCCAGCCCTAGATGGATTAGAGTCCTACGAGCAGTACTTC

J: TRBJ2-3
size: .
D: TRBD2
V: TRBV7-3
CDR3: CASSPGGAGTSGRTDTQYF
DNA: TGTGCCAGCAGCCCGGGAGGGGCCGGGACTAGCGGGCGGACAGATACGCAGTATTTT

J: TRBJ2-6
size: .
D: TRBD2
V: TRBV2
CDR3: CASSEIGRGRLAGISGANVLTF
DNA: TGTGCCAGCAGTGAAATAGGGCGAGGCAGGCTAGCGGGGATCTCTGGGGCCAACGTCCTGACTTTC

J: TRBJ2-6
size: once
D: TRBD1
V: TRBV19
CDR3: CASALSGTGASPGANVLTF
DNA: TGTGCCAGCGCTCTATCCGGGACAGGGGCGTCCCCTGGGGCCAACGTCCTGACTTTC